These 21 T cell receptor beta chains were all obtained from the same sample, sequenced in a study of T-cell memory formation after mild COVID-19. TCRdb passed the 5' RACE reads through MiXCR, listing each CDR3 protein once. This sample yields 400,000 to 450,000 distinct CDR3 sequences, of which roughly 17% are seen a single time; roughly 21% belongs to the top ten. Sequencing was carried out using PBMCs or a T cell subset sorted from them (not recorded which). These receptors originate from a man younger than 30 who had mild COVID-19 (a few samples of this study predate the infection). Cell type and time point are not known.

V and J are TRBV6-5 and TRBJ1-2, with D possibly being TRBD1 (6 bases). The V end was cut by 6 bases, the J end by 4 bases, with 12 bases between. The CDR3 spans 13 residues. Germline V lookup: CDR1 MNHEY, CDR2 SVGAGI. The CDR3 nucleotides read TGTGCCAGCAGGAGGGGGTTTTCCTATGGCTACACCTTC. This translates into CASRRGFSYGYTF.

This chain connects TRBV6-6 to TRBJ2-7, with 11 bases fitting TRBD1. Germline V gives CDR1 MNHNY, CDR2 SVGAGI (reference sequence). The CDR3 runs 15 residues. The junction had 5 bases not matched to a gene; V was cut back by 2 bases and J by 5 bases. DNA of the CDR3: TGTGCCAGCAGTTACGCTTGGACAGGGGGCAACGAGCAGTACTTC. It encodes CASSYAWTGGNEQYF.

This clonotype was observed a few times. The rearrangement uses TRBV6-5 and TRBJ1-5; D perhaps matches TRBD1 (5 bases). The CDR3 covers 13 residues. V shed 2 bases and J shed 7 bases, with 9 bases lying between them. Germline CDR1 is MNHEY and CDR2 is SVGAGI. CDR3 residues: CASSYAGGQPQHF. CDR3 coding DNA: TGTGCCAGCAGTTACGCCGGGGGGCAGCCCCAGCATTTT.

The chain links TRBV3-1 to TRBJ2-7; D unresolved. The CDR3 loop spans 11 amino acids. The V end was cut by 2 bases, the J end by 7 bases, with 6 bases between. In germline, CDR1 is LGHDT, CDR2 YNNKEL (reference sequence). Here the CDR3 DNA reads TGTGCCAGCAGCCAACGGTCGGAGCAGTACTTC. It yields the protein CASSQRSEQYF.

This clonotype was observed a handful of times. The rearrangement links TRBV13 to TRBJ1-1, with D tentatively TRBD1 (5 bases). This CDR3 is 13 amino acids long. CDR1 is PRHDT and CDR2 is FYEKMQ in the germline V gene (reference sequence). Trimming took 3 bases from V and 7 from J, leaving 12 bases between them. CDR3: CASSLEGRSEAFF. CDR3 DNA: TGTGCCAGCAGCTTGGAGGGGAGAAGTGAAGCTTTCTTT.

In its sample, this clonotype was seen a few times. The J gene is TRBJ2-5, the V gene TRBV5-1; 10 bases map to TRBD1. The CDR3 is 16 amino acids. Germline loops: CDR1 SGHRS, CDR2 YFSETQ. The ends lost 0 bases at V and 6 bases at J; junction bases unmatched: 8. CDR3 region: CASSLGLTGGSKTQYF. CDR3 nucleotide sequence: TGCGCCAGCAGCTTGGGGCTGACAGGGGGCTCCAAGACCCAGTACTTC.

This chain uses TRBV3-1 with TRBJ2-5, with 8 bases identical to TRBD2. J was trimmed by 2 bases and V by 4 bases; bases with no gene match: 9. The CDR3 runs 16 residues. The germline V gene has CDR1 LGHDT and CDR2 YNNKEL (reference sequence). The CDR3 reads CASSPTSGTLQETQYF. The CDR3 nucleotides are TGTGCCAGCAGCCCTACTAGCGGCACCCTTCAAGAGACCCAGTACTTC.

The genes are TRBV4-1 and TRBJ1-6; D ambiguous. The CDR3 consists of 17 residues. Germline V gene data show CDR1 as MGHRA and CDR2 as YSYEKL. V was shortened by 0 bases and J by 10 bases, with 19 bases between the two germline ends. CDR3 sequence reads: CASSQDIKWRVGSPLHF. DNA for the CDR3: TGCGCCAGCAGCCAAGATATCAAGTGGAGGGTAGGGTCACCCCTCCACTTT.

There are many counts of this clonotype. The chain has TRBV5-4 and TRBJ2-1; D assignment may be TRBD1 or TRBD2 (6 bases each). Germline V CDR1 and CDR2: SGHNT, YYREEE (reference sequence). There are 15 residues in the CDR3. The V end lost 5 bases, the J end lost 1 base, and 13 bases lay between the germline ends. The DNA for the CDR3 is TGTGCCAGCAGGAGGGGGGCCAGTTCCTACAATGAGCAGTTCTTC. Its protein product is CASRRGASSYNEQFF.

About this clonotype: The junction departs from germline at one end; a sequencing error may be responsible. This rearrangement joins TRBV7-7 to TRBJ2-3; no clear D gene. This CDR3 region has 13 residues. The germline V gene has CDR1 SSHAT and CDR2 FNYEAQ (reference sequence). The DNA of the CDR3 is TGTGCTAGCAGCTCTCACCACACAGATACGCAGTATTTT. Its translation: CASSSHHTDTQYF. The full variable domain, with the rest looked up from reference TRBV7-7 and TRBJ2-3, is GAGVSQSPRYKVTKRGQDVTLRCDPISSHATLYWYQQALGQGPEFLTYFNYEAQPDKSGLPSDRFSAERPEGSISTLTIQRTEQRDSAMYRCASSSHHTDTQYFGPGTRLTVL.

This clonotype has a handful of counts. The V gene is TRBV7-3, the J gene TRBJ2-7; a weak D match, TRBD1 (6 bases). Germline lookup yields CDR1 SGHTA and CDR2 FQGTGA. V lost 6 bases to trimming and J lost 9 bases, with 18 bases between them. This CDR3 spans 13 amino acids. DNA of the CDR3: TGTGCCAGCAGTTGTCCAGGGGCTTCAGGGCAGTACGTC. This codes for CASSCPGASGQYV.

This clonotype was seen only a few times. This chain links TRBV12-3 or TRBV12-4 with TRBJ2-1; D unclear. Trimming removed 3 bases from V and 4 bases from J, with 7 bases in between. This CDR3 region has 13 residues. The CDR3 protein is CASSFGYYNEQFF. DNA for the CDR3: TGTGCCAGCAGTTTTGGGTATTACAATGAGCAGTTCTTC.

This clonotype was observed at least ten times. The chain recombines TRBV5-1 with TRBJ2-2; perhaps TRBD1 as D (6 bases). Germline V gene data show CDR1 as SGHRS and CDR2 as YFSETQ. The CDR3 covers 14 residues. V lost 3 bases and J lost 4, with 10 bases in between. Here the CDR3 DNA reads TGCGCCAGCAGCTCGGACAGAAGCACCGGGGAGCTGTTTTTT. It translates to CASSSDRSTGELFF.

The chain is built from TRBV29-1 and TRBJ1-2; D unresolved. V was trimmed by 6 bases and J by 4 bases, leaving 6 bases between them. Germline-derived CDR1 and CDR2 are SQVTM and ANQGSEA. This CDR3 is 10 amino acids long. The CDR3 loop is CSVTVYGYTF. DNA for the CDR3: TGCAGCGTAACAGTCTATGGCTACACCTTC.

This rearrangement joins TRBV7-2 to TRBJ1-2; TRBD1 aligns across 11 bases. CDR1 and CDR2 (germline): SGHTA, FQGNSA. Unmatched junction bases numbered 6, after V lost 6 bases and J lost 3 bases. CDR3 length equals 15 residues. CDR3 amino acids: CASSSDRGLDYGYTF. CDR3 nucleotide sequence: TGTGCCAGCAGTTCGGACAGGGGGCTTGACTATGGCTACACCTTC.

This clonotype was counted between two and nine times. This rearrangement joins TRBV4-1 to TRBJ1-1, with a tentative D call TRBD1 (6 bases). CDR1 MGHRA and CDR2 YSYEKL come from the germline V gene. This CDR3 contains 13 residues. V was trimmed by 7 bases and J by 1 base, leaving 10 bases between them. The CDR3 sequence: CASTMGANTEAFF. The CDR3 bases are TGCGCCAGCACCATGGGGGCGAACACTGAAGCTTTCTTT.

The CDR3 nucleotides read TGTGCCAGCACCGCGACAGGGACCAATCAGCCCCAGCATTTT. It codes for CASTATGTNQPQHF. The rearrangement uses TRBV6-2 or TRBV6-3 and TRBJ1-5; 7 nucleotides align to TRBD1. Trimming cost V 7 bases and J 3 bases; bases outside gene matches: 6. Per germline, CDR1 MNHEY and CDR2 SVGEGT. The CDR3 is 14 amino acids.

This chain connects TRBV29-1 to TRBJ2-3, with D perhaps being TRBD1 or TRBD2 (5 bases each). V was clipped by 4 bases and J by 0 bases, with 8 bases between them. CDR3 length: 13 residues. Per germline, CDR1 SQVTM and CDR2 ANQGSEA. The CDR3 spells CSVGRDSTDTQYF. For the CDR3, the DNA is TGCAGCGTTGGCCGGGACAGCACAGATACGCAGTATTTT.

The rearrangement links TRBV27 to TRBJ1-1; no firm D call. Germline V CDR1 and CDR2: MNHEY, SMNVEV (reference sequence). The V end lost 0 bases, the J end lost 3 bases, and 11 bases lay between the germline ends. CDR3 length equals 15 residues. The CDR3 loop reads CASSLSIQTYTEAFF. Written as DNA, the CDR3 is TGTGCCAGCAGTTTATCGATACAGACTTACACTGAAGCTTTCTTT.

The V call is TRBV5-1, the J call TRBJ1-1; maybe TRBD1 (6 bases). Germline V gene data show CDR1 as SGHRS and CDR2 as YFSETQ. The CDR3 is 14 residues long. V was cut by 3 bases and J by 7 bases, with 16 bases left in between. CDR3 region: CASSWGAGTIEAFF. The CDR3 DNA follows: TGCGCCAGCAGCTGGGGGGCGGGAACAATTGAAGCTTTCTTT.

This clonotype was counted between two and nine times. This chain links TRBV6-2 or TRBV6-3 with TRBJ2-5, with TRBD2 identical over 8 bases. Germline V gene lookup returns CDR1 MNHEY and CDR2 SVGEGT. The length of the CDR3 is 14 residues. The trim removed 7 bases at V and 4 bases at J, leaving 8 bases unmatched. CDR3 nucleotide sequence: TGTGCCAGCAACACCGGGACTAGTCGAGAGACCCAGTACTTC. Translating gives CASNTGTSRETQYF.